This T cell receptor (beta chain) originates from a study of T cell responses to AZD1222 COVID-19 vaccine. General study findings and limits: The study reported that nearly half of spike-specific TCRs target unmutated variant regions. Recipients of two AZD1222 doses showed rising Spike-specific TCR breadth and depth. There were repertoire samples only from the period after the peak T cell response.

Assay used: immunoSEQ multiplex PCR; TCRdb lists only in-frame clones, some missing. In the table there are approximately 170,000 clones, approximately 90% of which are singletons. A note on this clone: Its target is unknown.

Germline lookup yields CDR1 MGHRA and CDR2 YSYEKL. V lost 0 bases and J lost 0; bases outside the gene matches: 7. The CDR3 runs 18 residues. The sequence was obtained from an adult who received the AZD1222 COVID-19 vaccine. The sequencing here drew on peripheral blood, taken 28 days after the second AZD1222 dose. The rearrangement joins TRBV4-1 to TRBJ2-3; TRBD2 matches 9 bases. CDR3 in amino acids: CASSQDSVAGASTDTQYF. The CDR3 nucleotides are TGCGCCAGCAGCCAAGATTCCGTAGCGGGGGCTAGCACAGATACGCAGTATTTT.